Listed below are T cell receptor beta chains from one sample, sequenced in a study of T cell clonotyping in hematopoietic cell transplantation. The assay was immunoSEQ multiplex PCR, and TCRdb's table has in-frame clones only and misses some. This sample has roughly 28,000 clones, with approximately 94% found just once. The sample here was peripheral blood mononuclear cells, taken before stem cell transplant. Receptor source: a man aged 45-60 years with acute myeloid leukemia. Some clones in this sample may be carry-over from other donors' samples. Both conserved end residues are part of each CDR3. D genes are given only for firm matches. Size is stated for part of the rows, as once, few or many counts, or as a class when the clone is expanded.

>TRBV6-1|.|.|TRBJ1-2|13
CASRVDRNYGYTF
TGTGCCAGCAGGGTGGACAGAAACTATGGCTACACCTTC
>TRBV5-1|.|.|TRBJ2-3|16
CASSLQDPGRTDTQYF
TGCGCCAGCAGCTTGCAGGACCCAGGGAGGACAGATACGCAGTATTTT
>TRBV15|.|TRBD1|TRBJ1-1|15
CATSRDTGGNTEAFF
TGTGCCACCAGCAGAGATACAGGGGGGAACACTGAAGCTTTCTTT
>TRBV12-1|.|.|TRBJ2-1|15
CASSFAGRPYNEQFF
TGTGCCAGCAGCTTTGCAGGGCGACCCTACAATGAGCAGTTCTTC
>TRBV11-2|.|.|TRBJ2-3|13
CASSLEMEDTQYF
TGTGCCAGCAGCCTAGAGATGGAAGATACGCAGTATTTT
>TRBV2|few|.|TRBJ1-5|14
CASSDPGGGQPQHF
TGTGCCAGCAGTGACCCCGGGGGCGGTCAGCCCCAGCATTTT
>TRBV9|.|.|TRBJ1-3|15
CASSVGGPGGNTIYF
TGTGCCAGCAGCGTAGGGGGGCCCGGTGGAAACACCATATATTTT
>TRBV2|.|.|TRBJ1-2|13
CASGGERSYGYTF
TGTGCCAGCGGAGGGGAAAGGTCCTATGGCTACACCTTC
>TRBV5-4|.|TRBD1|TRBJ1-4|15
CASSPRGQDNEKLFF
TGTGCCAGCAGCCCCAGGGGGCAGGATAATGAAAAACTGTTTTTT
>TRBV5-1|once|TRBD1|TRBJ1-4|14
CASRPGTANEKLFF
TGCGCCAGCAGACCCGGGACAGCTAATGAAAAACTGTTTTTT
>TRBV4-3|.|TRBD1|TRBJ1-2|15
CASSQGDRGSYGYTF
TGCGCCAGCAGCCAGGGGGACAGGGGAAGCTATGGCTACACCTTC
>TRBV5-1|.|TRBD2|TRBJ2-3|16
CASSLKAGFRTDTQYF
TGCGCCAGCAGCTTAAAAGCGGGGTTCCGCACAGATACGCAGTATTTT
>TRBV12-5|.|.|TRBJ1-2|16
CASGLPHILMAYGYTF
TGTGCTAGTGGTTTGCCACACATCCTCATGGCCTATGGCTACACCTTC
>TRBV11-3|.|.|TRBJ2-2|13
CASSSSYTGELFF
TGTGCCAGCAGCTCGAGCTATACCGGGGAGCTGTTTTTT
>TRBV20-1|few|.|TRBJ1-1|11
CSSDRNTEAFF
TGCAGTTCGGACAGGAACACTGAAGCTTTCTTT
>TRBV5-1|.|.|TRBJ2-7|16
CASSFGPERSSYEQYF
TGCGCCAGCAGCTTCGGTCCTGAGCGGAGCTCCTACGAGCAGTACTTC
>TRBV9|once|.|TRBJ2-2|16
CASSPFHYANTGELFF
TGTGCCAGCAGCCCTTTTCATTACGCGAACACCGGGGAGCTGTTTTTT
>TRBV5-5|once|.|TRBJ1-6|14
CASSWESGESPLHF
TGTGCCAGCAGCTGGGAGTCAGGGGAGTCACCCCTCCACTTT
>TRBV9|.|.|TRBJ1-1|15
CASSVDGDTNTEAFF
TGTGCCAGCAGCGTAGATGGGGACACGAACACTGAAGCTTTCTTT
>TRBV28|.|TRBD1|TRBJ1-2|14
CASSFGTGLYGYTF
TGTGCCAGCAGTTTTGGGACAGGCCTCTATGGCTACACCTTC
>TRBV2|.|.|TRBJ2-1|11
CASSDWGEQFF
TGTGCCAGCAGTGATTGGGGGGAGCAGTTCTTC
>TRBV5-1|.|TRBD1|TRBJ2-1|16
CASKTASGTAYNEQFF
TGCGCCAGCAAGACGGCCTCCGGGACAGCCTACAATGAGCAGTTCTTC
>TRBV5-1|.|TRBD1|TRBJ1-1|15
CASSPLDRGNTEAFF
TGCGCCAGCAGCCCCTTGGACAGGGGTAACACTGAAGCTTTCTTT
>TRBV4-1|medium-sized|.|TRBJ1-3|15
CASSPWGGTRNTIYF
TGCGCCAGCAGTCCCTGGGGGGGGACAAGAAACACCATATATTTT
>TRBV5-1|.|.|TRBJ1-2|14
CASSFLTVNYGYTF
TGCGCCAGCAGCTTCCTGACGGTAAACTATGGCTACACCTTC
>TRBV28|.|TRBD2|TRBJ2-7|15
CASSFGLAYAYEQYF
TGTGCCAGCAGCTTCGGACTAGCGTACGCCTACGAGCAGTACTTC
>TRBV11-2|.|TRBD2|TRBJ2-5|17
CASSSSSSGMPQETQYF
TGTGCCAGCAGCTCATCCTCTAGCGGGATGCCCCAAGAGACCCAGTACTTC
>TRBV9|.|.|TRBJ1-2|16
CASSVLLQGLNYGYTF
TGTGCCAGCAGCGTATTATTACAGGGACTTAACTATGGCTACACCTTC
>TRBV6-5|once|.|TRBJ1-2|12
CASRPPERGYTF
TGTGCCAGCAGACCACCCGAGCGCGGCTACACCTTC
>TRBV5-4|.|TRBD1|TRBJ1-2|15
CASSEPTGGLRGYTF
TGTGCCAGCAGCGAACCGACAGGGGGCTTAAGAGGCTACACCTTC
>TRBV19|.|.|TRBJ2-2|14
CASRGLLNTGELFF
TGTGCCAGTAGAGGCCTACTGAACACCGGGGAGCTGTTTTTT
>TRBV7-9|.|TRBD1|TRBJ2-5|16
CASSPRSTGGDETQYF
TGTGCCAGCAGCCCACGGTCGACAGGGGGGGATGAGACCCAGTACTTC
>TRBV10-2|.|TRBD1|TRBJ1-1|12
CASGQGRTEAFF
TGCGCCAGCGGACAGGGGAGGACTGAAGCTTTCTTT
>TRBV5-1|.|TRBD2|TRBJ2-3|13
CASSWGGKDTQYF
TGCGCCAGCAGCTGGGGGGGGAAAGATACGCAGTATTTT
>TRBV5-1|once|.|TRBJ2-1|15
CASSSSQGIDNEQFF
TGCGCCAGCAGCTCTTCACAGGGAATTGACAATGAGCAGTTCTTC
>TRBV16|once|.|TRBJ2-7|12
CASSQYGNEQYF
TGTGCCAGCAGCCAATATGGTAACGAGCAGTACTTC
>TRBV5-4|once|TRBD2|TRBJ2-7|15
CASSWGAGGLYEQYF
TGTGCCAGCAGCTGGGGCGCGGGGGGACTGTACGAGCAGTACTTC
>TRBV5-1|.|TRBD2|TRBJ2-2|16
CASSIMAGGPGGELFF
TGCGCCAGCAGCATTATGGCGGGGGGGCCCGGCGGGGAGCTGTTTTTT
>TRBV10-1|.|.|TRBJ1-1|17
CASSESSLGILNTEAFF
TGCGCCAGCAGTGAGTCCAGTCTTGGGATTCTGAACACTGAAGCTTTCTTT
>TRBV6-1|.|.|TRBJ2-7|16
CASSDWRTGRVYEQYF
TGTGCCAGCAGTGATTGGAGGACAGGGAGGGTCTACGAGCAGTACTTC
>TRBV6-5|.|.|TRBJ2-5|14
CATWVGGAGETQYF
TGTGCCACCTGGGTAGGGGGGGCTGGAGAGACCCAGTACTTC
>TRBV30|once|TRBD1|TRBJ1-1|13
CAWKDRANTEAFF
TGTGCCTGGAAAGACAGGGCTAACACTGAAGCTTTCTTT
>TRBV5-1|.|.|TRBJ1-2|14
CASSLAGLPYGYTF
TGCGCCAGCAGCTTAGCAGGGTTGCCCTATGGCTACACCTTC
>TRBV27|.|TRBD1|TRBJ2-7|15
CASSLATGGGYEQYF
TGTGCCAGCAGTTTAGCGACAGGGGGTGGCTACGAGCAGTACTTC
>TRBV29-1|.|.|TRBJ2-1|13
CSVVSRGYNEQFF
TGCAGCGTTGTGAGCAGGGGATACAATGAGCAGTTCTTC
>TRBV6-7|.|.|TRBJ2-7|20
CASSYPIRSMLLRSEYEQYF
TGTGCCAGCAGTTACCCAATTCGTTCCATGCTCCTACGCTCAGAATACGAGCAGTACTTC
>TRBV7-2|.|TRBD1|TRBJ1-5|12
CASSTGGASQHF
TGTGCCAGCAGTACAGGGGGCGCATCCCAGCATTTT
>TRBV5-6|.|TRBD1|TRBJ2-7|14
CASSASTGTYEQYF
TGTGCCAGCAGCGCCTCGACAGGGACCTACGAGCAGTACTTC
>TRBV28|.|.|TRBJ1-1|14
CASSLGGPVGEAFF
TGTGCCAGCAGTTTGGGAGGACCCGTGGGGGAAGCTTTCTTT
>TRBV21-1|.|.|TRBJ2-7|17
CASSMWDREGEEVEQYF
TGTGCCAGCAGCATGTGGGACAGGGAAGGGGAGGAGGTCGAGCAGTACTTC